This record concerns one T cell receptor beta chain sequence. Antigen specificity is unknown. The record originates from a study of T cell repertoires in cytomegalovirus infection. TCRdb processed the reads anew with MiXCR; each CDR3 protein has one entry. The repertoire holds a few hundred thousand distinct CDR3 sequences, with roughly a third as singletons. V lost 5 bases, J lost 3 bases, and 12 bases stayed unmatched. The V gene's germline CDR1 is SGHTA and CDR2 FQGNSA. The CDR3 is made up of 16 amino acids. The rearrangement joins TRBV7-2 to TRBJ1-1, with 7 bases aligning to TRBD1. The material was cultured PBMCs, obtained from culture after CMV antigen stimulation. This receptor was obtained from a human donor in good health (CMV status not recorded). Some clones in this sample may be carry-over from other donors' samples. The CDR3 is CASSRSPGTAHTEAFF. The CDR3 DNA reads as TGTGCCAGCAGCAGGTCCCCCGGGACAGCGCACACTGAAGCTTTCTTT. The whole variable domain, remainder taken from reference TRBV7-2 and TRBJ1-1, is GAGVSQSPSNKVTEKGKDVELRCDPISGHTALYWYRQSLGQGLEFLIYFQGNSAPDKSGLPSDRFSAERTGGSVSTLTIQRTQQEDSAVYLCASSRSPGTAHTEAFFGQGTRLTVV.